The 26 T cell receptor beta chains below all came from one sample that was sequenced in a study of tissue T cells after allogeneic stem cell transplantation (dated by TCRdb to between 2021 and 2022). Library preparation employed the immunoSEQ multiplex PCR assay. TCRdb limited this immuneACCESS table to in-frame rearrangements with V and J called. A share of clones is missing; checked studies link under half to unresolved V genes, and the rest is unexplained. The sample table lists 1,500 to 2,000 clones, 49% of them with a count of one. The top ten clones comprise approximately 29% of the sample. The time point label of this sample denotes: mouse harvest day 14 after allogeneic transplant. Mouse grafts consisting of 10^7 T-cell-depleted bone marrow cells combined with 10^6 splenic CD5+ T cells were administered by tail vein injection. The material sequenced was blood. These receptors were obtained from a female BALB/c mouse given C57BL/6 T cells with graft-versus-host disease after an allogeneic hematopoietic cell transplant.

This clone was observed a handful of times. Gene labels here are mouse ones. The read terminates 1 residue ahead of where the CDR3 ends, so the germline J gene completes it. This sequence joins TRBV16 and TRBJ2-7, with D tentatively TRBD2 (6 bases). The V end lost 3 bases, the J end lost 0 bases, and 9 bases lay between the germline ends. CDR3 length equals 14 residues. CDR1 and CDR2 (germline): SGHSA, FRNQAP. The CDR3 bases that were read are TGTGCAAGCAGCTTCGGGGGGTCCTCCTATGAACAGTAC. Protein sequence: CASSFGGSSYEQY. The full-length CDR3 reads as CASSFGGSSYEQYF. Full variable domain (outside the CDR3, taken from reference TRBV16 and TRBJ2-7): NAGVIQTPRHKVTGKGQEATLWCEPISGHSAVFWYRQTIVQGLEFLTYFRNQAPIDDSGMPKERFSAQMPNQSHSTLKIQSTQPQDSAVYLCASSFGGSSYEQYFGPGTRLTVL.

This clone showed up just once. The germline and genes are mouse ones. This chain's CDR3 is CASSLGLGGPGQLYF. The sequenced part of the CDR3 DNA is TGTGCCAGCAGCCTGGGACTGGGGGGACCCGGGCAGCTCTAC. The J gene is TRBJ2-2, the V gene TRBV26; TRBD2 matches at 12 bases. The CDR3 end is not reached by the read, which stops 1 residue before it; the germline J gene fills it in. Germline V CDR1 and CDR2: KGHPV, FQNQEV (reference sequence). V lost 6 bases, J lost 6 bases, and 5 bases stayed unmatched. The CDR3 has 15 amino acids.

The table lists this clone with a few counts. Gene names and germline match the mouse. The sequence runs out 1 residue before the end of the CDR3; the remainder is reconstructed from the germline J gene. The rearrangement uses TRBV5 and TRBJ1-2; D not certain. CDR1 and CDR2 from the germline V gene are LGHNA and YNLKQL (reference sequence). The CDR3 spans 13 residues. V lost 0 bases and J lost 2, with 4 bases in between. The sequenced CDR3 bases are TGTGCCAGCAGCCAAGATCAGAACTCCGACTACACC. Protein: CASSQDQNSDYT. The entire CDR3 sequence reads CASSQDQNSDYTF.

Remarks on this clone: All gene names here are mouse names. Read data end 1 residue before the CDR3 end; the end is taken from the germline J gene. The rearrangement uses TRBV26 and TRBJ1-1; no firm D call. The CDR3 length is 13 residues. Germline V gene lookup returns CDR1 KGHPV and CDR2 FQNQEV (reference sequence). The V and J ends lost 2 bases and 2 bases respectively, with 6 bases between them. CDR3 region: CASSLNSNTEVFF. The DNA read from the CDR3 is TGTGCCAGCAGTCTGAACAGTAACACAGAAGTCTTC.

This clone is termed hyperexpanded (1% or more). Gene names and germline refer to mouse. The CDR3 end lies 1 residue beyond the end of the read and is filled in from the germline J gene. This chain links TRBV12-1 with TRBJ2-7, with 8 positions matching TRBD2. Germline V lookup: CDR1 SGHSN, CDR2 HYEKVE. This CDR3 has 14 residues. V dropped 5 bases and J dropped 1; count of bases not matched to a gene: 6. The DNA read from the CDR3 is TGTGCCAGCTTGACTGGGGCCTTTTCCTATGAACAGTAC. It encodes CASLTGAFSYEQY. Given in full, the CDR3 is CASLTGAFSYEQYF.

Notes on this clone: Genes and germline come from the mouse. The CDR3 is cut off 1 residue early in the read; its end comes from the germline J gene. This chain joins TRBV26 and TRBJ2-2, with 10 bases lining up with TRBD1. The CDR3 has 14 amino acids. V lost 4 bases and J lost 5; bases outside the gene matches: 1. Germline CDR1 reads KGHPV; CDR2 reads FQNQEV (reference sequence). CDR3 residues: CASSPGQGTGQLYF. The sequenced part of the CDR3 DNA is TGTGCCAGCAGTCCGGGACAGGGGACCGGGCAGCTCTAC.

By share of the sample, this clone is large. Gene and germline names: mouse. The read finishes 1 residue shy of the CDR3 end, and the germline J gene is used to complete it. V is TRBV5 and J is TRBJ2-7; 10 bases are a match to TRBD2. CDR1 is LGHNA, CDR2 YNLKQL, per germline (reference sequence). This CDR3 has 17 residues. V was pared by 0 bases and J by 5 bases, with 10 bases of the junction left unmatched. Partial CDR3 DNA: TGTGCCAGCAGCCAAGATCCCAGACTGGGGGGCGCGGATGAACAGTAC. Translation gives CASSQDPRLGGADEQY. From start to end, the CDR3 is CASSQDPRLGGADEQYF.

Relative to its sample, this clone is large. The genes and germline here are from mouse. The CDR3 end falls 1 residue outside the read, so it is completed with the germline J gene. The chain links TRBV13-2 to TRBJ2-7; D unresolved. CDR1 is NNHNN, CDR2 SYGAGS, per germline (reference sequence). The CDR3 loop spans 10 amino acids. Trimming removed 3 bases at V and 7 bases at J, with 5 bases between. The CDR3 protein is CASGGREQYF. CDR3 DNA (partial): TGTGCCAGCGGTGGGAGAGAACAGTAC.

A remark on this clone: The genes are named according to mouse. The missing CDR3 end, 1 residue past where the read stops, is filled in from the germline J gene. The chain has TRBV12-2 and TRBJ2-5; D unresolved. This CDR3 is 14 amino acids long. V shed 0 bases and J shed 0 bases, with 6 bases lying between them. Germline V gene lookup returns CDR1 SGHLS and CDR2 HYDKME. The CDR3 loop reads CASSLGQNQDTQYF. The covered CDR3 bases are TGTGCCAGCTCTCTCGGGCAAAACCAAGACACCCAGTAC.

This clone was counted between two and nine times. Gene names and germline refer to mouse. The read terminates 1 residue before the CDR3 end, so the remaining end is supplied by the germline J gene. The chain uses TRBV3 and TRBJ2-7; 10 bases are a match to TRBD2. Per the germline V gene, CDR1 is SNHLY and CDR2 is FYNGKV (reference sequence). CDR3 length equals 14 residues. V shed 5 bases, J shed 4 bases, and the junction held 5 bases outside the gene matches. Partial CDR3 DNA: TGTGCCAGCAGCCCGCCGGGACTGGGGTATGAACAGTAC. It encodes CASSPPGLGYEQY. The whole CDR3 sequence is CASSPPGLGYEQYF.

Regarding this clone: All gene names here are mouse names. The read terminates 1 residue before the CDR3 end, so the remaining end is supplied by the germline J gene. The chain recombines TRBV26 with TRBJ1-3; D gene uncertain. The CDR3 runs to 14 residues. The V end lost 3 bases, the J end lost 0 bases, and 6 bases lay between the germline ends. From germline, CDR1 is KGHPV and CDR2 FQNQEV (reference sequence). CDR3 DNA, as far as it was read: TGTGCCAGCAGTCTACCGGGTTCTGGAAATACGCTCTAT. This sequence encodes CASSLPGSGNTLY. The full CDR3 protein reads CASSLPGSGNTLYF.

Worth noting for this clone: Here the gene names and germline are mouse. The read comes to an end 1 residue before the CDR3 does, leaving the germline J gene to fill in the end. The gene calls are TRBV26 and TRBJ2-4, with D tentatively TRBD2 (6 bases). Between the trimmed V and J ends, which lost 2 bases and 1 base, there was a span of 7 bases. The CDR3 is 14 amino acids. Germline CDR1 and CDR2: KGHPV and FQNQEV (reference sequence). CDR3 DNA, as far as it was read: TGTGCCAGCAGTCTGCCTGGGGGTCAAAACACCTTGTAC. Its protein product is CASSLPGGQNTLY. The whole CDR3 sequence reads CASSLPGGQNTLYF.

This clone has more than one count but fewer than ten. The listed genes are named as in mouse. Read sequence stops 1 residue before the CDR3 end, and the germline J gene provides the missing end. The chain links TRBV12-1 to TRBJ2-4, with 10 bases aligning to TRBD2. V lost 0 bases, J lost 6 bases, and 5 bases stayed unmatched. In germline, CDR1 is SGHSN, CDR2 HYEKVE. This CDR3 contains 15 residues. The CDR3 sequence is CASSLLGGRRNTLYF. The sequenced CDR3 bases are TGTGCCAGCTCTCTCCTGGGGGGGCGCAGGAACACCTTGTAC.

In its sample, this clone was seen a few times. The listed genes are named as in mouse. Read data end 1 residue before the CDR3 end; the end is taken from the germline J gene. The chain combines TRBV26 with TRBJ1-4; D is ambiguous. Trimming pared 4 bases from V and 1 base from J, leaving 7 bases between. Per the germline V gene, CDR1 is KGHPV and CDR2 is FQNQEV (reference sequence). CDR3 length: 14 residues. This CDR3 reads CASSQTSSNERLFF. The CDR3 DNA, read in part, is TGTGCCAGCAGTCAGACAAGTTCCAACGAAAGATTATTT. Together with reference TRBV26 and TRBJ1-4, the CDR3 gives the full variable domain: NSKVIQTPRYLVKGQGQKAKMRCIPEKGHPVVFWYQQNKNNEFKFLINFQNQEVLQQIDMTEKRFSAECPSNSPCSLEIQSSEAGDSALYLCASSQTSSNERLFFGHGTKLSVL.

With regard to this clone: Genes and germline are mouse. The read is 1 residue too short to cover the CDR3 end, so that end is filled in from the germline J gene. The V gene is TRBV26, the J gene TRBJ2-2, with TRBD1 identical over 8 bases. The germline V gene encodes CDR1 KGHPV and CDR2 FQNQEV (reference sequence). V dropped 4 bases and J dropped 4; count of bases not matched to a gene: 8. This CDR3 has 16 amino acids. This CDR3 is CASSPSGGAGTGQLYF. CDR3 DNA (partial): TGTGCCAGCAGTCCATCAGGGGGCGCGGGCACCGGGCAGCTCTAC.

Comment on this clone: Genes here carry mouse names. The sequenced fragment ends 1 residue before the CDR3 boundary, so the rest is inferred from the germline J gene. This chain connects TRBV1 to TRBJ1-1; no definite D call. The ends were cut back, 2 bases at V and 0 bases at J, with 7 bases in the middle. Germline V gene sequence: CDR1 NSQYPW, CDR2 LRSPGD (reference sequence). There are 14 residues in the CDR3. The CDR3 spells CTCSARQTNTEVFF. CDR3 bases read: TGCACCTGCAGTGCAAGGCAGACAAACACAGAAGTCTTC.

Concerning this clone itself: Gene and germline names: mouse. Read data end 1 residue before the CDR3 end; the end is taken from the germline J gene. J is TRBJ2-3 and V is TRBV13-1; D is ambiguous. V shed 0 bases and J shed 0 bases, with 8 bases lying between them. Germline lookup yields CDR1 NSHNY and CDR2 SYGAGN. There are 15 residues in the CDR3. The CDR3 sequence is CASSDETTSAETLYF. The CDR3 DNA, read in part, is TGTGCCAGCAGTGATGAGACAACTAGTGCAGAAACGCTGTAT.

Remarks on this clone: Gene names and germline match the mouse. The read ends 1 residue early relative to the CDR3; the germline J gene fills the gap. The chain links TRBV13-1 to TRBJ1-1; D possibly corresponds to TRBD1 (5 bases). The V gene's germline CDR1 is NSHNY and CDR2 SYGAGN. V lost 3 bases, J lost 4 bases, and 10 bases lay in between. This CDR3 is built from 13 residues. The sequenced part of the CDR3 DNA is TGTGCCAGCAGTGTGACAGCCCTCACAGAAGTCTTC. This codes for CASSVTALTEVF. The CDR3 reads in full as CASSVTALTEVFF.

As for this clone: The germline and genes are mouse ones. The read is 1 residue too short to cover the CDR3 end, so that end is filled in from the germline J gene. This chain connects TRBV12-2 to TRBJ2-5; D is possibly TRBD1 (6 bases). The CDR3 runs 15 residues. Between the trimmed V and J ends, which lost 1 base and 0 bases, there was a span of 10 bases. The germline gives CDR1 SGHLS, CDR2 HYDKME. CDR3 protein: CASSLRGFNQDTQYF. The DNA read from the CDR3 is TGTGCCAGCTCTCTAAGGGGGTTTAACCAAGACACCCAGTAC.

This clone was observed a single time. The gene names given are mouse names. The read terminates 1 residue ahead of where the CDR3 ends, so the germline J gene completes it. This chain links TRBV19 with TRBJ2-7; 10 bases fit TRBD2. CDR1 is FNHDT and CDR2 is SITEND in the germline V gene (reference sequence). Trimming took 4 bases from V and 3 from J; bases not matched to a gene: 7. CDR3 length: 15 amino acids. The CDR3: CASSDAGTGDYEQYF. Incomplete CDR3 DNA: TGTGCCAGCAGTGATGCCGGGACTGGGGACTATGAACAGTAC.

For this clone: A clone one base away is much larger, so this may be a read error. Gene labels here are mouse ones. The CDR3 extends 1 residue past the end of the read, so its final part is completed from the germline J gene. The chain links TRBV20 to TRBJ1-2; TRBD1 might be the D (6 bases). The CDR3 contains 14 residues. CDR1 is GFQATS, CDR2 STVNSAI, per germline. V lost 0 bases and J 0 bases, leaving 8 bases between the germline ends. CDR3 DNA, as far as it was read: TGTGGTGCTAGGGATACAGGGACAAACTCCGACTACACC. It specifies CGARDTGTNSDYT. In full, the CDR3 reads CGARDTGTNSDYTF.

In this sample, this clone turned up a few times. Each gene name is a mouse one. The sequenced fragment ends 1 residue before the CDR3 boundary, so the rest is inferred from the germline J gene. The V and J genes are TRBV26 and TRBJ1-4, with D hard to call. The germline CDR1 and CDR2 sequences are KGHPV and FQNQEV (reference sequence). V was cut by 2 bases and J by 2 bases, with 6 bases left in between. The CDR3 is made up of 14 amino acids. This CDR3 is CASSLGVSNERLFF. The CDR3 DNA, read in part, is TGTGCCAGCAGTCTGGGGGTATCCAACGAAAGATTATTT.

A word on this clone: These gene names are mouse names. The CDR3 extends 1 residue past the end of the read, so its final part is completed from the germline J gene. V and J are TRBV26 and TRBJ1-3, with D perhaps TRBD1 (6 bases). This CDR3 has 14 amino acids. Trimming shortened V by 4 bases and J by 1 base, and 8 bases separated the two germline ends. From germline, CDR1 is KGHPV and CDR2 FQNQEV (reference sequence). The covered CDR3 bases are TGTGCCAGCAGTCGCCAGGGGTCTGGAAATACGCTCTAT. It yields the protein CASSRQGSGNTLY. The entire CDR3 reads CASSRQGSGNTLYF.

This clone was picked up one time. Gene names and germline refer to mouse. The read ends 1 residue early relative to the CDR3; the germline J gene fills the gap. V is TRBV12-1 and J is TRBJ1-2; possible D gene TRBD1, 5 bases. The CDR3 loop spans 14 amino acids. Germline-derived CDR1 and CDR2 are SGHSN and HYEKVE. V was pared by 0 bases and J by 2 bases, with 9 bases between. CDR3 DNA (partial): TGTGCCAGCTCTCTCCGCAGGGCTAACTCCGACTACACC. Encoded protein: CASSLRRANSDYT. The CDR3 as a whole reads CASSLRRANSDYTF.

About this clone: Genes and germline come from the mouse. Read coverage stops 1 residue before the CDR3 terminus; the germline J gene supplies the remainder. The rearrangement links TRBV17 to TRBJ2-4, with D possibly TRBD2 on 5 matching bases. V was pared by 2 bases and J by 2 bases, with 14 bases between. This CDR3 region has 16 residues. Germline CDR1 MNHDT, CDR2 YYDKIL. The part of the CDR3 DNA that was read is TGTGCTAGCAGTAGATGGGGTGAGAGAGTTCAAAACACCTTGTAC. This gives the protein CASSRWGERVQNTLY. The complete CDR3 protein is CASSRWGERVQNTLYF.

In its sample, this clone is medium-sized (0.01 to 0.1%). Gene and germline names: mouse. The sequence runs out 1 residue before the end of the CDR3; the remainder is reconstructed from the germline J gene. This chain joins TRBV13-3 and TRBJ2-1; TRBD2 matches at 10 bases. Germline V gene sequence: CDR1 NNHDY, CDR2 SYVADS. Trimming removed 5 bases from V and 0 bases from J; junction bases left unmatched: 5. The CDR3 length is 16 residues. CDR3 DNA, as far as it was read: TGTGCCAGCAGCCCCGGACTGGGGGTTAACTATGCTGAGCAGTTC. Residues: CASSPGLGVNYAEQF. The entire CDR3 protein reads CASSPGLGVNYAEQFF.